The entry below gives a single TCR beta chain sequence along with its context. The same CDR3 is also encoded by other DNA sequences in this sample. Germline CDR1 and CDR2: SGHRS and YFSETQ. The V and J ends lost 2 bases and 0 bases respectively, with 9 bases between them. CDR3 length: 15 amino acids. This sample was taken from a study of blood T cell repertoires in COVID-19. Per the original data handling: It was from reference gene primer amplification that nucleated cell counts were estimated. Here immunoSEQ multiplex PCR was the method, and the copy in TCRdb shows in-frame clones only, minus some. V and J calls and clone size are those listed in that table; D and trimming were worked out from the DNA. The data show about 320,000 clones, 85% seen once.

This sequence joins TRBV5-1 and TRBJ1-5, with D unclear. The sequencing sample was made of PBMCs or T cells enriched from blood (not recorded which). This receptor was obtained from a woman aged 25 to 39 who had been exposed to COVID-19. The CDR3 loop is CASSLDGDSNQPQHF. The DNA of the CDR3 is TGCGCCAGCAGCTTAGACGGAGATAGCAATCAGCCCCAGCATTTT.